Listed below are T cell receptor beta chains from one sample, sequenced in a study of cytomegalovirus exposure and HLA in healthy donors. Profiled with immunoSEQ multiplex PCR; TCRdb holds only in-frame clones, not every one. The sample consists of around 100,000 clones, 74% of them appearing once. The sample taken for sequencing was PBMCs. The source of these receptors is a man aged 45-65 years in good health and CMV-seropositive. CDR3s leave out the opening cysteine and the closing phenylalanine or tryptophan. Fields, in order: V gene, CDR3 protein.

V: TRBV9; CDR3: ASSVRASGRSSYNEQF
V: TRBV19; CDR3: ATRDRIQETQY
V: TRBV7-3; CDR3: ASSPAGFTDTQY
V: TRBV5-6; CDR3: ASSRDRTTNYGYT
V: TRBV12-5; CDR3: AIAASGLGDEQY
V: TRBV29-1; CDR3: SVQSRDGTYNEQF
V: TRBV19; CDR3: ASRDRGGNTEAF
V: TRBV5-1; CDR3: ASSLTSSQETQY
V: TRBV9; CDR3: ASSVGDYGGGTDTQY
V: TRBV7-9; CDR3: ASSPGQGNSGASLY
V: TRBV19; CDR3: ASTNRDRGTEAF
V: TRBV19; CDR3: ASSLTGTGNQPQH
V: TRBV15; CDR3: ATSRDRGLPYEQY